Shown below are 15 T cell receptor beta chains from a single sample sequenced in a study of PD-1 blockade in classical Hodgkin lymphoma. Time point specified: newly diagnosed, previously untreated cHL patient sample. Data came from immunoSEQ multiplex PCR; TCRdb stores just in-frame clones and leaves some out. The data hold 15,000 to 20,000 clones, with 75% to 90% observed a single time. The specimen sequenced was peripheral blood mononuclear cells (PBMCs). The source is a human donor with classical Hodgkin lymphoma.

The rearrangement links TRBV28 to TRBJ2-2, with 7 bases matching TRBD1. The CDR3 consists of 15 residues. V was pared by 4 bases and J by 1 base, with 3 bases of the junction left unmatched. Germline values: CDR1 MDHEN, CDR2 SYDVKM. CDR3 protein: CASSSGTVNTGELFF. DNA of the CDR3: TGTGCCAGCAGTTCCGGGACAGTGAACACCGGGGAGCTGTTTTTT.

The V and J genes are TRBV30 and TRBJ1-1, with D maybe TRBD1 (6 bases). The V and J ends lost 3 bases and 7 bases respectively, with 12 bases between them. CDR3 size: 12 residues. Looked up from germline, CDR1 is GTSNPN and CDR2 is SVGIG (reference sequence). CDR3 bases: TGTGCCTGGAGCCGGGGGACAAATGAAGCTTTCTTT. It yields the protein CAWSRGTNEAFF.

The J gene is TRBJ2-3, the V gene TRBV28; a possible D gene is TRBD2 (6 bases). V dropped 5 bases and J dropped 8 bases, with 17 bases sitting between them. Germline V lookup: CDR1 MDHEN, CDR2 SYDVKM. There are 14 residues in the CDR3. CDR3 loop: CASSIVGSPGTQYF. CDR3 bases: TGTGCCAGCAGTATAGTCGGGAGTCCTGGTACGCAGTATTTT.

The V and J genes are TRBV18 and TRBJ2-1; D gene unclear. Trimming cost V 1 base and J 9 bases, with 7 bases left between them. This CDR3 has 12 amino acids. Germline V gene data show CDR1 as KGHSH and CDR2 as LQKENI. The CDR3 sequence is CASSPRTPEQFF. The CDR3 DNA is TGTGCCAGCTCACCACGAACTCCTGAGCAGTTCTTC.

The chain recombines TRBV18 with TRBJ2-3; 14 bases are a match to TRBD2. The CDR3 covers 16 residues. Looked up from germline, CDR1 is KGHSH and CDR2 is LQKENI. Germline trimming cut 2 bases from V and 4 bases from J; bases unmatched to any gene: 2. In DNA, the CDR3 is TGTGCCAGCTCACCAGGGACTAGCGGGAGCTCAGATACGCAGTATTTT. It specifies CASSPGTSGSSDTQYF.

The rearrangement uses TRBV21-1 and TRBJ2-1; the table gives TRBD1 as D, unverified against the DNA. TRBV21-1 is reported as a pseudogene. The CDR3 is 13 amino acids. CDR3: CASSKTRGLRQFF. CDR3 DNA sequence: TGTGCCAGCAGCAAAACAAGGGGTCTTAGGCAGTTCTTC.

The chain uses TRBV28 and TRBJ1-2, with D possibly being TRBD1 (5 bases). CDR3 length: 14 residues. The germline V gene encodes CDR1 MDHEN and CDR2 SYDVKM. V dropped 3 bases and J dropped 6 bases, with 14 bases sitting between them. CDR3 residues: CASSFDARVNGYTF. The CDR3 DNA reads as TGTGCCAGCAGTTTCGACGCCAGGGTAAATGGCTACACCTTC.

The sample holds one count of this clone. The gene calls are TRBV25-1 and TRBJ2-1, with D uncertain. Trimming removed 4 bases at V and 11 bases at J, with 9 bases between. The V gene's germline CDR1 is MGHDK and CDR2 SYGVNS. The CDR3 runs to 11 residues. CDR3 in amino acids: CASSGGFQQFF. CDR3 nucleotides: TGTGCCAGCAGTGGGGGATTTCAGCAGTTCTTC. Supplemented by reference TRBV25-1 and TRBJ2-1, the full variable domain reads EADIYQTPRYLVIGTGKKITLECSQTMGHDKMYWYQQDPGMELHLIHYSYGVNSTEKGDLSSESTVSRIRTEHFPLTLESARPSHTSQYLCASSGGFQQFFGPGTRLTVL.

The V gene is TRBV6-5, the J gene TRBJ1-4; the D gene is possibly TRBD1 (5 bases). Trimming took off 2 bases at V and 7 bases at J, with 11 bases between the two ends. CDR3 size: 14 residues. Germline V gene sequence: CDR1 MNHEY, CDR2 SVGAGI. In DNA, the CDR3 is TGTGCCAGCAGTTACCAGGGTCGGGGTGAAAAACTGTTTTTT. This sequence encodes CASSYQGRGEKLFF.

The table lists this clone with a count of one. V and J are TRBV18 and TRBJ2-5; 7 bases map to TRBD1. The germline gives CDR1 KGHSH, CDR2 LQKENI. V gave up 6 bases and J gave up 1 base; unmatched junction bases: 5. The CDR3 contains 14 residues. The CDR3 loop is CASSPRTGQETQYF. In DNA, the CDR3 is TGTGCCAGCTCCCCCAGGACAGGCCAAGAGACCCAGTACTTC.

The CDR3 DNA is TGTGCCAGCAGCTCTGACAGGGGGCGAAGGGTCGGGGGAGCTTTCTTT. It encodes CASSSDRGRRVGGAFF. This sequence joins TRBV28 and TRBJ1-1; 10 bases fit TRBD1. Germline V gene lookup returns CDR1 MDHEN and CDR2 SYDVKM. CDR3 length: 16 amino acids. With 6 bases clipped from V and 10 bases from J, the junction kept 17 bases outside the gene matches.

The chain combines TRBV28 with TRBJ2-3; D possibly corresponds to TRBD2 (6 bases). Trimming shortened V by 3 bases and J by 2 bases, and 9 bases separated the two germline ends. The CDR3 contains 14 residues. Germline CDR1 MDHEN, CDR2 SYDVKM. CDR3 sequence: CASSFGGYTDTQYF. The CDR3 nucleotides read TGTGCCAGCAGTTTTGGGGGGTACACAGATACGCAGTATTTT.

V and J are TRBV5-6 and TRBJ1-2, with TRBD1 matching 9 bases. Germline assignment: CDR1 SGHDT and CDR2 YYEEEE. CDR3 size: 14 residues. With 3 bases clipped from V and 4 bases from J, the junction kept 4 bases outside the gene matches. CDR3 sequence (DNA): TGTGCCAGCAGCTCCACGGACAGGGGCTATGGCTACACCTTC. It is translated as CASSSTDRGYGYTF.

DNA of the CDR3: TGTGCCAGCTCACCCCTAACCGGGGTCGACACTGAAGCTTTCTTT. Translating gives CASSPLTGVDTEAFF. The rearrangement uses TRBV18 and TRBJ1-1; D is uncertain. This CDR3 region has 15 residues. Germline lookup yields CDR1 KGHSH and CDR2 LQKENI. V lost 3 bases and J lost 3, with 14 bases in between.

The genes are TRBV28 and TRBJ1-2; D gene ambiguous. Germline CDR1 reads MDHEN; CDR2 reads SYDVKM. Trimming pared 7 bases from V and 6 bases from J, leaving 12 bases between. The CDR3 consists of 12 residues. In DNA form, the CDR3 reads TGTGCCAGCACCCAAAGGCCAGATGGCTACACCTTC. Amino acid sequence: CASTQRPDGYTF.